This TCR beta chain was sequenced during a study of shared clonotypes between healthy human individuals. Naive CD8 cells lacked CD45RO and underwent positive selection for CCR7, leaving out terminally differentiated effector memory CD45RA+ cells. Using immunoSEQ multiplex PCR, the repertoire was profiled, and TCRdb retains in-frame clones only, with some absent. Of about 680,000 clones in the sample, under 95% were seen once. The CDR3 runs to 13 residues. CDR1 SEHNR and CDR2 FQNEAQ come from the germline V gene (reference sequence). The rearrangement links TRBV7-9 to TRBJ2-1; 10 nucleotides agree with TRBD1. The sequence came from a man younger than 45 in good health. Material for sequencing was naive CD8+ T cells sorted from blood. CDR3: CAADRGIFNEQFF. The DNA of the CDR3 is TGTGCGGCGGACAGGGGGATTTTCAATGAGCAGTTCTTC.